The 24 T cell receptor beta chains reported below all come from one sample, sequenced in a study of cytomegalovirus exposure and HLA in healthy donors. A multiplex PCR was run with 60 Vbeta primers and 13 Jbeta primers. The method was immunoSEQ multiplex PCR; TCRdb's version includes in-frame clones alone and lacks a portion of them. The sample includes 80,000 to 100,000 clones, roughly two thirds of them seen just once. Source material: PBMCs. Receptors originate from a man in his fifties or sixties in good health and CMV-seronegative.

The rearrangement uses TRBV4-1 and TRBJ2-7, with TRBD1 matching over 8 bases. CDR1 is MGHRA and CDR2 is YSYEKL in the germline V gene. The CDR3 sequence is 15 residues long. Trimming cost V 1 base and J 6 bases; bases outside gene matches: 8. This chain's CDR3 is CASSQGQGNSLEQYF. The CDR3 DNA follows: TGCGCCAGCAGCCAAGGACAGGGGAATTCCCTCGAGCAGTACTTC.

The CDR3 DNA is TGTGCCAGAAGCCCCGGGGCAGGGGGCCGGGATACGCAGTATTTT. Protein: CARSPGAGGRDTQYF. The chain couples TRBV5-3 to TRBJ2-3, with TRBD1 matching 8 bases. TRBV5-3 is labeled an ORF, and its function is uncertain. The CDR3 totals 15 residues. Germline trimming cut 4 bases from V and 6 bases from J; bases unmatched to any gene: 10.

The chain joins TRBV4-1 to TRBJ2-5; weak D call: TRBD2 (5 bases). This CDR3 has 14 residues. Trimming left V 0 bases short and J 5 bases short, with 10 bases between. The germline gives CDR1 MGHRA, CDR2 YSYEKL. CDR3 DNA: TGCGCCAGCAGCCAAGACGCGGGTTGGGAGACCCAGTACTTC. This codes for CASSQDAGWETQYF.

This clone occurred a few times. This sequence joins TRBV5-1 and TRBJ2-1; 7 bases agree with TRBD1. CDR1 is SGHRS, CDR2 YFSETQ, per germline. The CDR3 contains 16 residues. J lost 9 bases, V lost 0 bases, and 12 bases had no gene match. The CDR3 here is CASSLARGRGFGEQFF. DNA for the CDR3: TGCGCCAGCAGCTTGGCGAGGGGGCGAGGGTTCGGTGAGCAGTTCTTC.

This clone has only a few counts. This chain uses TRBV29-1 with TRBJ1-2; D perhaps matches TRBD1 (5 bases). Trimming removed 7 bases at V and 8 bases at J, with 20 bases between. Germline V gives CDR1 SQVTM, CDR2 ANQGSEA. The CDR3 is 13 residues long. CDR3 protein: CSAAQAGGRGYTF. The CDR3 DNA follows: TGCAGCGCGGCACAGGCGGGGGGGAGAGGCTACACCTTC.

The chain uses TRBV2 and TRBJ1-2; D unclear. The CDR3 is made up of 12 amino acids. V lost 3 bases and J lost 4, with 6 bases in between. Germline V lookup: CDR1 SNHLY, CDR2 FYNNEI. The CDR3 region is CASSDFSYGYTF. CDR3 bases: TGTGCCAGCAGTGACTTCAGCTATGGCTACACCTTC. Filled out from reference TRBV2 and TRBJ1-2, the complete variable domain reads EPEVTQTPSHQVTQMGQEVILRCVPISNHLYFYWYRQILGQKVEFLVSFYNNEISEKSEIFDDQFSVERPDGSNFTLKIRSTKLEDSAMYFCASSDFSYGYTFGSGTRLTVV.

This clone came up a few times. The genes are TRBV28 and TRBJ1-3; no clear D. The CDR3 is made up of 13 amino acids. The germline CDR1 and CDR2 sequences are MDHEN and SYDVKM. V shed 5 bases and J shed 0 bases, with 5 bases lying between them. The CDR3 nucleotides are TGTGCCAGCAGTCTCTTCTCTGGAAACACCATATATTTT. Translated, it gives CASSLFSGNTIYF.

This rearrangement joins TRBV7-2 to TRBJ1-1; D gene ambiguous. The CDR3 has 14 amino acids. Germline V CDR1 and CDR2: SGHTA, FQGNSA. Trimming removed 5 bases at V and 5 bases at J, with 15 bases between. The DNA for the CDR3 is TGTGCCAGCAGCCGTAGAGCCGGGAGTACTGAAGCTTTCTTT. Translation: CASSRRAGSTEAFF.

This chain uses TRBV10-2 with TRBJ2-7; 8 bases align to TRBD1. The ends lost 5 bases at V and 2 bases at J; junction bases unmatched: 2. Germline V lookup: CDR1 WSHSY, CDR2 SAAADI. The CDR3 extends over 13 amino acids. The CDR3 DNA sequence: TGCGCCAGCAGTTTGACAGGGGCCTACGAGCAGTACTTC. It specifies CASSLTGAYEQYF.

This rearrangement joins TRBV7-2 to TRBJ1-3; D ambiguous. This CDR3 contains 13 residues. CDR1 and CDR2 (germline): SGHTA, FQGNSA. Trimming stripped 5 bases from V and 4 bases from J, with 9 bases between. The DNA for the CDR3 is TGTGCCAGCAGCCAAAGAGGGGGAAACACCATATATTTT. This sequence encodes CASSQRGGNTIYF.

The chain employs TRBV6-5 and TRBJ1-1; D is uncertain. The CDR3 is 15 amino acids. With 5 bases removed from V and 1 base from J, the gap between germline ends came to 14 bases. Germline V gene sequence: CDR1 MNHEY, CDR2 SVGAGI. CDR3 bases: TGTGCCAGCAGTCAACTCCCCGGTAGGAACACTGAAGCTTTCTTT. Encoded protein: CASSQLPGRNTEAFF.

The genes are TRBV30 and TRBJ2-5; D perhaps matches TRBD2 (5 bases). Per germline, CDR1 GTSNPN and CDR2 SVGIG (reference sequence). The CDR3 length is 11 residues. Trimming left V 3 bases short and J 9 bases short, with 11 bases between. For the CDR3, the DNA is TGTGCCTGGAGGGACGCGGGCCCCCAGTACTTC. Protein product: CAWRDAGPQYF.

The V call is TRBV30, the J call TRBJ2-7, with D possibly being TRBD2 (5 bases). CDR3 length: 15 residues. Trimming took 4 bases from V and 4 from J, leaving 20 bases between them. The germline V gene encodes CDR1 GTSNPN and CDR2 SVGIG (reference sequence). The CDR3 DNA follows: TGTGCCTGGACCAAAACTAGGCTTTCGGGTTACGAGCAGTACTTC. This translates into CAWTKTRLSGYEQYF. Supplemented by reference TRBV30 and TRBJ2-7, the full variable domain reads SQTIHQWPATLVQPVGSPLSLECTVEGTSNPNLYWYRQAAGRGLQLLFYSVGIGQISSEVPQNLSASRPQDRQFILSSKKLLLSDSGFYLCAWTKTRLSGYEQYFGPGTRLTVT.

The table lists this clone with a few counts. The genes are TRBV28 and TRBJ1-5, with D possibly matching TRBD1 (6 bases). The CDR3 is 12 residues long. The germline CDR1 and CDR2 sequences are MDHEN and SYDVKM. V was cut by 6 bases and J by 7 bases, with 10 bases left in between. Here the CDR3 reads CASRSRGQPQHF. For the CDR3, the DNA is TGTGCCAGCAGATCCAGGGGACAGCCCCAGCATTTT.

This clone was seen once. DNA for the CDR3: TGTGCCAGCAGCTTATGGGGGCAAACTTTGTCCCAGCATTTT. Protein: CASSLWGQTLSQHF. The chain links TRBV5-4 to TRBJ1-5, with D possibly TRBD1 on 6 matching bases. Trimming removed 2 bases from V and 11 bases from J, with 17 bases in between. The length of the CDR3 is 14 residues. The V gene's germline CDR1 is SGHNT and CDR2 YYREEE (reference sequence).

The rearrangement joins TRBV19 to TRBJ2-6, with D maybe TRBD2 (6 bases). The CDR3 runs to 17 residues. Germline V lookup: CDR1 LNHDA, CDR2 SQIVND (reference sequence). V gave up 2 bases and J gave up 0 bases, with 11 bases separating them. CDR3 in DNA: TGTGCCAGTAGTATATCCTCCGGGAGCTCTGGGGCCAACGTCCTGACTTTC. Amino acids: CASSISSGSSGANVLTF.

This clone was seen a handful of times. The rearrangement links TRBV11-2 to TRBJ1-4; D perhaps matches TRBD1 (6 bases). The V gene lost 1 base and the J gene lost 5 bases, with 11 bases spanning the gap. The CDR3 covers 15 residues. In germline, CDR1 is SGHAT, CDR2 FQNNGV. Written as DNA, the CDR3 is TGTGCCAGCAGCTTAGTTGGCAGGGGAAATGAAAAACTGTTTTTT. Translating it yields CASSLVGRGNEKLFF.

The rearrangement uses TRBV6-6 and TRBJ2-7; weak D call: TRBD1 (6 bases). V was trimmed by 2 bases and J by 0 bases, leaving 11 bases between them. The CDR3 is made up of 15 amino acids. Germline-derived CDR1 and CDR2 are MNHNY and SVGAGI (reference sequence). For the CDR3, the DNA is TGTGCCAGCAGTTACGACAGGCCCAGCTCCTACGAGCAGTACTTC. It specifies CASSYDRPSSYEQYF.

The V call is TRBV7-8, the J call TRBJ2-2; 13 bases fit TRBD2. The CDR3 spans 20 residues. Germline V gene sequence: CDR1 SGHVS, CDR2 FQNEAQ. V gave up 4 bases and J gave up 4 bases; unmatched junction bases: 15. As DNA, the CDR3 is TGTGCCAGCAGCTCCCCTAGGTTTACTAGCGGGGGGGCTAGCACCGGGGAGCTGTTTTTT. Translation gives CASSSPRFTSGGASTGELFF.

This clone was counted a few times. The chain joins TRBV27 to TRBJ2-1, with TRBD2 as a possible D gene (6 bases). From germline, CDR1 is MNHEY and CDR2 SMNVEV (reference sequence). Trimming stripped 6 bases from V and 4 bases from J, with 16 bases between. CDR3 length equals 15 residues. CDR3 DNA sequence: TGTGCCAGCAGGCCAGCGGGCCCCAAATACAATGAGCAGTTCTTC. Residues: CASRPAGPKYNEQFF.

The chain combines TRBV5-1 with TRBJ1-2; possibly TRBD1 for D (6 bases). Trimming took 3 bases from V and 3 from J, leaving 15 bases between them. Germline values: CDR1 SGHRS, CDR2 YFSETQ. This CDR3 is built from 15 residues. The CDR3 coding sequence is TGCGCCAGCAGCTCCAACAGGGTCGGCGACTATGGCTACACCTTC. Its translation: CASSSNRVGDYGYTF.

CDR3 DNA sequence: TGTGCCAGCAGTTTTATGGGGTTAGGGGACACCGGGGAGCTGTTTTTT. This translates into CASSFMGLGDTGELFF. The gene calls are TRBV27 and TRBJ2-2, with D perhaps matching TRBD1 (5 bases). Trimming removed 3 bases at V and 3 bases at J, with 14 bases between. Germline CDR1 MNHEY, CDR2 SMNVEV (reference sequence). The CDR3 covers 16 residues.

The chain employs TRBV10-3 and TRBJ1-1, with a possible D match to TRBD1 (5 bases). The CDR3 is 16 amino acids. Trimming left V 2 bases short and J 0 bases short, with 13 bases between. CDR1 is ENHRY and CDR2 is SYGVKD in the germline V gene. CDR3 coding DNA: TGTGCCATCAGTGAGAGTAAATACAGGTTGAACACTGAAGCTTTCTTT. As protein: CAISESKYRLNTEAFF.

This clone has a single count. This chain uses TRBV7-6 with TRBJ1-2, with 7 bases that match TRBD1. CDR1 and CDR2 (germline): SGHVS, FNYEAQ. V was pared by 1 base and J by 0 bases, with 5 bases of the junction left unmatched. The CDR3 sequence is 16 residues long. DNA for the CDR3: TGTGCCAGCAGCTTAGGGACAGGCTTAGCTAACTATGGCTACACCTTC. This codes for CASSLGTGLANYGYTF.